Listed below are T cell receptor beta chains from one sample, sequenced in a study of long-term antiretroviral therapy in people with HIV. The method was immunoSEQ multiplex PCR; TCRdb's version includes in-frame clones alone and lacks a portion of them. The table lists fewer than 35,000 clones, 82% of them singletons. The sequences come from unsorted PBMCs, collected 2.9 years after starting antiretroviral therapy. These receptors were obtained from a man over 45 with HIV. Both conserved end residues are part of each CDR3. The D gene is left open where the match is weak. Clone size is not always given. Where it is, it says once, few, many or a class for expanded clones.

V	length	size	J	D	CDR3	DNA
TRBV6-1	15	-	TRBJ2-1	TRBD1	CASSEVQGGYNEQFF	TGTGCCAGCAGTGAAGTACAGGGGGGTTACAATGAGCAGTTCTTC
TRBV6-5	15	-	TRBJ2-2	-	CASSYGGPTTGELFF	TGTGCCAGCAGTTACGGGGGGCCAACAACCGGGGAGCTGTTTTTT
TRBV11-2	14	-	TRBJ2-3	-	CASSLEQGADTQYF	TGTGCCAGCAGCTTAGAACAGGGTGCAGATACGCAGTATTTT
TRBV29-1	12	-	TRBJ1-2	-	CSVSQGYSGYTF	TGCAGCGTTAGTCAGGGGTACTCGGGCTACACCTTC
TRBV30	13	few	TRBJ1-1	-	CALTGGVYTEAFF	TGTGCCTTGACGGGTGGGGTGTACACTGAAGCTTTCTTT
TRBV30	13	-	TRBJ1-1	-	CAWSVPGSTEAFF	TGTGCCTGGAGTGTACCAGGGTCCACTGAAGCTTTCTTT
TRBV4-1	13	few	TRBJ1-2	-	CASSQAGNYGYTF	TGCGCCAGCAGCCAAGCGGGGAACTATGGCTACACCTTC
TRBV7-2	13	once	TRBJ2-1	-	CASSLRLFNEQFF	TGTGCCAGCAGCTTAAGACTTTTCAATGAGCAGTTCTTC
TRBV4-3	14	-	TRBJ1-2	TRBD1	CASSQQGAGGGYTF	TGCGCCAGCAGCCAACAGGGGGCAGGTGGGGGCTACACCTTC
TRBV5-1	15	-	TRBJ1-1	-	CASSSQGGVNTEAFF	TGCGCCAGCAGCTCACAGGGAGGGGTGAACACTGAAGCTTTCTTT
TRBV6-1	14	-	TRBJ2-3	-	CASSSSGLTDTQYF	TGTGCCAGCAGTTCATCGGGCTTGACAGATACGCAGTATTTT
TRBV6-5	13	few	TRBJ1-2	-	CASRLGAYYGYTF	TGTGCCAGCAGGCTGGGGGCCTACTATGGCTACACCTTC
TRBV25-1	16	-	TRBJ2-3	TRBD2	CASSELGEGGTDTQYF	TGTGCCAGCAGTGAATTGGGGGAGGGAGGCACAGATACGCAGTATTTT
TRBV7-3	13	-	TRBJ1-1	-	CASSLGENTEAFF	TGTGCCAGCAGTTTAGGCGAAAACACTGAAGCTTTCTTT
TRBV6-6	13	-	TRBJ1-3	-	CASSLSGENTIYF	TGTGCCAGCAGCCTGTCAGGGGAAAACACCATATATTTT
TRBV11-2	15	-	TRBJ1-2	-	CASSLAPTGSYGYTF	TGTGCCAGCAGCTTAGCTCCGACTGGGAGTTATGGCTACACCTTC
TRBV5-4	15	-	TRBJ2-1	TRBD2	CASSPGTSPYNEQFF	TGTGCCAGCAGTCCCGGGACTAGTCCCTACAATGAGCAGTTCTTC
TRBV19	14	-	TRBJ1-5	-	CASDSLKVGQPQHF	TGTGCCAGCGACAGTCTTAAGGTGGGTCAGCCCCAGCATTTT
TRBV19	19	-	TRBJ2-1	-	CASSIIPTGTGSLYNEQFF	TGTGCCAGTAGTATAATCCCCACGGGCACAGGGAGCCTGTACAATGAGCAGTTCTTC
TRBV7-9	15	-	TRBJ2-3	-	CASSLKPTFGGTQYF	TGTGCCAGCAGCTTAAAGCCCACCTTTGGCGGTACGCAGTATTTT
TRBV15	15	-	TRBJ1-2	-	CATSRGRDLSYGYTF	TGTGCCACCAGCAGAGGGCGGGACCTATCCTATGGCTACACCTTC
TRBV4-1	20	-	TRBJ1-3	TRBD1	CASSQGKQKGGSLSGNTIYF	TGCGCCAGCAGCCAAGGAAAGCAGAAAGGGGGCAGTCTATCTGGAAACACCATATATTTT
TRBV10-3	15	-	TRBJ2-7	TRBD1	CAISEGQGVSYEQYF	TGTGCCATCAGTGAGGGACAGGGGGTCTCCTACGAGCAGTACTTC
TRBV7-6	14	once	TRBJ1-1	TRBD1	CASSTYRGNTEAFF	TGTGCCAGCAGCACCTACAGGGGGAACACTGAAGCTTTCTTT
TRBV18	13	-	TRBJ1-1	-	CASSPGRNTEAFF	TGTGCCAGCTCACCGGGACGCAACACTGAAGCTTTCTTT
TRBV7-9	13	-	TRBJ1-6	TRBD1	CASSVDRGSPLHF	TGTGCCAGCAGCGTGGACAGGGGGTCACCCCTCCACTTT
TRBV27	15	few	TRBJ1-1	-	CASRKLDSMNTEAFF	TGTGCCAGCAGGAAATTGGACAGCATGAACACTGAAGCTTTCTTT
TRBV19	16	-	TRBJ1-5	-	CASNMQAAITNQPQHF	TGTGCCAGTAACATGCAGGCGGCGATTACCAATCAGCCCCAGCATTTT
TRBV5-5	16	-	TRBJ2-1	-	CASSLALKAGYNEQFF	TGTGCCAGCAGCTTGGCCCTCAAGGCCGGATACAATGAGCAGTTCTTC
TRBV25-1	14	-	TRBJ1-3	-	CASSAGGAGNTIYF	TGTGCCAGCAGTGCGGGGGGGGCTGGAAACACCATATATTTT
TRBV28	14	-	TRBJ1-1	-	CASSLPGTATEAFF	TGTGCCAGCAGTTTACCAGGGACGGCCACTGAAGCTTTCTTT
TRBV18	13	-	TRBJ2-5	-	CASSRGAQETQYF	TGTGCCAGCTCACGCGGGGCCCAAGAGACCCAGTACTTC
TRBV27	13	few	TRBJ1-1	-	CASSQGENTEAFF	TGTGCCAGCAGCCAAGGGGAGAACACTGAAGCTTTCTTT
TRBV27	15	-	TRBJ2-1	TRBD2	CASSFQTSGVGGQFF	TGTGCCAGCAGTTTTCAGACTAGCGGGGTCGGGGGGCAGTTCTTC
TRBV27	17	few	TRBJ2-7	-	CASSLASGWGSDYEQYF	TGTGCCAGCAGTTTAGCGAGCGGTTGGGGGAGCGACTACGAGCAGTACTTC
TRBV7-9	15	-	TRBJ2-7	-	CASSSLQAGPYEQYF	TGTGCCAGCAGCTCTCTTCAGGCCGGCCCCTACGAGCAGTACTTC
TRBV9	15	once	TRBJ2-1	TRBD1	CASSVVSGTGNEQFF	TGTGCCAGCAGCGTAGTCTCCGGGACAGGCAATGAGCAGTTCTTC
TRBV11-2	13	-	TRBJ1-1	-	CASSLPGATEAFF	TGTGCCAGCAGCTTACCAGGGGCCACTGAAGCTTTCTTT
TRBV7-2	14	-	TRBJ2-5	TRBD1	CASSFSGGGETQYF	TGTGCCAGCAGCTTCTCAGGGGGCGGAGAGACCCAGTACTTC
TRBV4-3	14	-	TRBJ1-1	TRBD1	CASSRQGTNTEAFF	TGCGCCAGCAGTCGACAGGGTACTAACACTGAAGCTTTCTTT
TRBV7-9	13	few	TRBJ2-7	-	CASSDSEGYEQYF	TGTGCCAGCAGCGATAGTGAGGGATACGAGCAGTACTTC
TRBV4-3	14	-	TRBJ2-5	-	CASSQDQGRETQYF	TGCGCCAGCAGCCAAGATCAAGGGCGGGAGACCCAGTACTTC
TRBV6-5	13	-	TRBJ2-2	-	CASSYGGAGELFF	TGTGCCAGCAGTTATGGCGGGGCCGGGGAGCTGTTTTTT
TRBV5-1	17	-	TRBJ1-1	-	CTSSLGSLGPGKLEAFF	TGCACCAGCAGCTTGGGCAGCTTGGGCCCGGGGAAGCTTGAAGCTTTCTTT
TRBV15	17	-	TRBJ2-6	-	CATSREWDMAGANVLTF	TGTGCCACCAGCAGAGAGTGGGACATGGCTGGGGCCAACGTCCTGACTTTC
TRBV9	15	-	TRBJ2-1	-	CASSGQGNTYNEQFF	TGTGCCAGCAGCGGTCAGGGGAATACCTACAATGAGCAGTTCTTC
TRBV18	13	-	TRBJ1-5	-	CASSPGQAWPQHF	TGTGCCAGCTCACCGGGCCAAGCTTGGCCCCAGCATTTT
TRBV7-2	13	once	TRBJ2-3	-	CASSLERTDTQYF	TGTGCCAGCAGCTTAGAACGGACAGATACGCAGTATTTT
TRBV6-5	14	-	TRBJ1-1	-	CASSAQQGSTEAFF	TGTGCCAGCAGCGCCCAACAGGGAAGTACTGAAGCTTTCTTT
TRBV27	15	few	TRBJ1-4	-	CASSLQFQSNEKLFF	TGTGCCAGCAGCCTCCAGTTCCAGTCTAATGAAAAACTGTTTTTT
TRBV7-6	16	-	TRBJ2-1	TRBD1	CASSLGWDRSYNEQFF	TGTGCCAGCAGCTTAGGTTGGGACAGATCTTACAATGAGCAGTTCTTC
TRBV7-9	15	-	TRBJ2-3	-	CASSLRAGNTDTQYF	TGTGCCAGCAGCTTGCGAGCGGGTAATACAGATACGCAGTATTTT
TRBV10-1	13	-	TRBJ1-2	-	CASSEADNYGYTF	TGCGCCAGCAGTGAAGCAGATAACTATGGCTACACCTTC
TRBV27	15	-	TRBJ2-1	TRBD1	CASSLGGTGYNEQFF	TGTGCCAGCAGTTTAGGGGGGACAGGTTACAATGAGCAGTTCTTC
TRBV30	15	-	TRBJ1-1	TRBD1	CAWRAGGPGGLRAFF	TGTGCCTGGAGGGCTGGGGGCCCAGGGGGTTTGAGGGCTTTCTTT
TRBV11-2	14	once	TRBJ2-1	TRBD2	CASSLVVAGDEQFF	TGTGCCAGCAGCTTAGTCGTAGCGGGGGATGAGCAGTTCTTC
TRBV28	15	-	TRBJ2-2	-	CASSAGTANTGELFF	TGTGCCAGCAGTGCCGGGACGGCGAACACCGGGGAGCTGTTTTTT
TRBV15	13	-	TRBJ1-2	-	CATSRGTEGVYTF	TGTGCCACCAGCAGAGGGACGGAGGGCGTCTACACCTTC
TRBV4-2	12	-	TRBJ1-1	-	CASSQTGAEAFF	TGTGCCAGCAGCCAAACGGGCGCTGAAGCTTTCTTT